The clone carrying this T cell receptor (beta chain) turned up a few times. Libraries for TCRalpha and TCRbeta carried sample barcodes and unique molecular identifiers via 5'RACE. From the 5' RACE reads, TCRdb called clonotypes with MiXCR, one entry per CDR3 protein. The profile covers about 600,000 distinct CDR3 sequences, with approximately 21% appearing a single time and 7.5% to 9.5% taken by the ten largest. The data derive from a study of T-cell memory formation after mild COVID-19. The CDR3 is 15 amino acids. V lost 2 bases, J lost 1 base, and 2 bases stayed unmatched. Germline-derived CDR1 and CDR2 are SGDLS and YYNGEE.

The chain links TRBV9 to TRBJ2-1, with TRBD1 matching over 8 bases. This receptor was taken from an adult woman who had mild COVID-19 (a few samples of this study predate the infection). Cell type and time point are not known. The sequenced sample was PBMCs or a T cell subset sorted from them (not recorded which). The CDR3 DNA is TGTGCCAGCAGCGTGGGACAGGAGTCCTACAATGAGCAGTTCTTC. Its protein is CASSVGQESYNEQFF.